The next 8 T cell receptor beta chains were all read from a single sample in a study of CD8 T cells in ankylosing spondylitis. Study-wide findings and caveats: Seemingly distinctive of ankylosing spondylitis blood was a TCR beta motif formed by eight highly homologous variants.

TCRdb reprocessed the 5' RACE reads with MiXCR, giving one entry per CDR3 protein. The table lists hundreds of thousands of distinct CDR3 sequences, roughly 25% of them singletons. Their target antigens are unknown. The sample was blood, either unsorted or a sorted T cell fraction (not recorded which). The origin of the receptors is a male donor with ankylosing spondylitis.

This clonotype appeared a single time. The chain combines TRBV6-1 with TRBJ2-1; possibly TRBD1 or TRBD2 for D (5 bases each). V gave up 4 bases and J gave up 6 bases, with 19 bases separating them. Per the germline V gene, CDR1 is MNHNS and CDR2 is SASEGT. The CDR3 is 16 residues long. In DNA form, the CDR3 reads TGTGCCAGCAGTGTCGAGGGGACCGTGACCACCAATGAGCAGTTCTTC. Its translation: CASSVEGTVTTNEQFF.

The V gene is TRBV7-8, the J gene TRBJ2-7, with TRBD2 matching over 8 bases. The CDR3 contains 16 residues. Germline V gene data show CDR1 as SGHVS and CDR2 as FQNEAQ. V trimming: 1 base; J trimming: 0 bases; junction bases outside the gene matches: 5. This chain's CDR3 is CASSLVLAGISYEQYF. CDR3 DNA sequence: TGTGCCAGCAGCTTAGTATTAGCGGGGATCTCCTACGAGCAGTACTTC.

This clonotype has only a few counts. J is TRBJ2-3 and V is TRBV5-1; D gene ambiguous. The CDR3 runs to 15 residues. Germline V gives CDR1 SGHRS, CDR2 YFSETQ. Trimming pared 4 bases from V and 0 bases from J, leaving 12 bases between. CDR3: CASSVGRPSTDTQYF. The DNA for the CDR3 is TGCGCCAGCAGCGTGGGCCGTCCGAGCACAGATACGCAGTATTTT.

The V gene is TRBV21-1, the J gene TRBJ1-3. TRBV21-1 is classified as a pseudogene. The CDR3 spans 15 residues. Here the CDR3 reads CASSKVKATGNTIYF. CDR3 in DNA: TGTGCCAGCAGCAAAGTTAAGGCTACCGGAAACACCATATATTTT.

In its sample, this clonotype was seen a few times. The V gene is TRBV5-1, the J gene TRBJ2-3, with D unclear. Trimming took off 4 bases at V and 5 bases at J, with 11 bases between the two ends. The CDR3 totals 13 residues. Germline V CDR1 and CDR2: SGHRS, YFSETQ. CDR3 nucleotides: TGCGCCAGCAGCATACAGAAGGGAGATACGCAGTATTTT. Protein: CASSIQKGDTQYF.

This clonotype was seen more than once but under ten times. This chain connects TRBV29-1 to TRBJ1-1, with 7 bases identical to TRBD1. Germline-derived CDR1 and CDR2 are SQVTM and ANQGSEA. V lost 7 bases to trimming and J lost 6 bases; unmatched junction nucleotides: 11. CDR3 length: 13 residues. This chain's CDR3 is CSAGTAARPEAFF. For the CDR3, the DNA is TGCAGCGCCGGGACAGCTGCAAGACCTGAAGCTTTCTTT.

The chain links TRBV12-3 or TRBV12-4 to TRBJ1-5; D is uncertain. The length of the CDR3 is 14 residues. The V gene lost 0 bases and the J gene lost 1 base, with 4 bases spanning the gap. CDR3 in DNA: TGTGCCAGCAGTTTAGCTTTAAGCAATCAGCCCCAGCATTTT. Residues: CASSLALSNQPQHF.

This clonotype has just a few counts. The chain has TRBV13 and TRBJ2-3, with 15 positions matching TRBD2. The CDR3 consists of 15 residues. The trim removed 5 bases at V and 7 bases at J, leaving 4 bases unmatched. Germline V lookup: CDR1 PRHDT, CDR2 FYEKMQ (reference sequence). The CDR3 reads CASSPGTSGRNTQYF. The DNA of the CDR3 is TGTGCCAGCAGCCCCGGGACTAGCGGGAGGAATACGCAGTATTTT.